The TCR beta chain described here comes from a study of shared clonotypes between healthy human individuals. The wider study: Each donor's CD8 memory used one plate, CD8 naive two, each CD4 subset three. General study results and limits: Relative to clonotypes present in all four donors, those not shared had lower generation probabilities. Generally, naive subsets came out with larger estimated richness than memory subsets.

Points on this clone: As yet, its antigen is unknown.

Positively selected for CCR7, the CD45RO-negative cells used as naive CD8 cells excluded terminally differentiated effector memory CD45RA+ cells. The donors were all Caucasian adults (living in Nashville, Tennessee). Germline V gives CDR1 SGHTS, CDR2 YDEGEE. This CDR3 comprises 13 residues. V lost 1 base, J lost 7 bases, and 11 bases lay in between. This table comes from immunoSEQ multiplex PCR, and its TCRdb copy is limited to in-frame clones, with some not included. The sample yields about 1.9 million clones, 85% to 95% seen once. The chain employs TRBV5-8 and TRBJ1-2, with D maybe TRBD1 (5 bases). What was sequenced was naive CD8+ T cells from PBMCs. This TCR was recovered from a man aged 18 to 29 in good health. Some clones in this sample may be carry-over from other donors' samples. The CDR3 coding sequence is TGTGCCAGCAGCTTGAGGGACTTCTCTGGCTACACCTTC. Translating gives CASSLRDFSGYTF.